The sequence of this T cell receptor (beta chain) was determined in a study of neurological immune-mediated disorders. Study in general: Among about 34 multiple sclerosis patients, approximately 31 were relapsing-remitting and 3 were secondary progressive.

This clonotype was observed many times. The team produced cDNA through 5'RACE using 10-nucleotide random UMIs. Per sequencing run, 15-18 subjects together gave over 160 million TCR-beta sequences. TCRdb reprocessed the 5' RACE reads via MiXCR and lists one record per CDR3 protein. The data show tens of thousands of distinct CDR3 sequences, roughly 4% seen once. This CDR3 is built from 16 residues. Germline V CDR1 and CDR2: SGHRS, YFSETQ. V shed 3 bases and J shed 1 base, with 16 bases lying between them. The J gene is TRBJ1-1, the V gene TRBV5-1, with D maybe TRBD1 (6 bases). Sequencing input: PBMCs. This TCR derives from a woman aged 55-69 years with multiple sclerosis. This chain's CDR3 is CASSSYYRDTNTEAFF. As DNA, the CDR3 is TGCGCCAGCAGCTCCTATTACAGGGACACGAACACTGAAGCTTTCTTT.